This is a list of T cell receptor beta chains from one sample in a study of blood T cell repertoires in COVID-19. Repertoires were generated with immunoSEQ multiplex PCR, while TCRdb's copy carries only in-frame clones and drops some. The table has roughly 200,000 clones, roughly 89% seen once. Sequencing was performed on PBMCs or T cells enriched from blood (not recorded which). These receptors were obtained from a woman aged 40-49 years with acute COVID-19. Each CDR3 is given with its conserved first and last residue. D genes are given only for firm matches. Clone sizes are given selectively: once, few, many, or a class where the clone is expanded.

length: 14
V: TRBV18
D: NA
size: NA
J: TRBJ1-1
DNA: TGTGCCAGCTCACCCCAGGGAGGGAGTACTGAAGCTTTCTTT
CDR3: CASSPQGGSTEAFF

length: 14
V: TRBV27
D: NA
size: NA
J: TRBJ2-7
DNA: TGTGCCAGCAGTTTAGTATCCTCGGGGTACGAGCAGTACTTC
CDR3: CASSLVSSGYEQYF

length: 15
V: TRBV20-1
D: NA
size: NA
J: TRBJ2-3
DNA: TGCAGTGCTAGTACCAGGAAGGCAGGCACAGATACGCAGTATTTT
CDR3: CSASTRKAGTDTQYF

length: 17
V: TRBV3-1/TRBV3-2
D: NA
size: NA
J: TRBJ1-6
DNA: TGTGCCAGCATCCCTCGCCAGGGCTTTTTGGATAATTCACCCCTCCACTTT
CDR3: CASIPRQGFLDNSPLHF

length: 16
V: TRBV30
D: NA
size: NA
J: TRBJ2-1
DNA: TGTGCCTGGAGTGCGATGACAGCCTCTGTAGGCAATGAGCAGTTCTTC
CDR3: CAWSAMTASVGNEQFF

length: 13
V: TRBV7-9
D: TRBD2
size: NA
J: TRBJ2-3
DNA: TGTGCCAGCAGCCCCACCACGGGGGGTACGCAGTATTTT
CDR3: CASSPTTGGTQYF

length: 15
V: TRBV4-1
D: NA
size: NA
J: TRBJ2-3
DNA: TGCGCCACCTCCGGGGGGGACAGACTCACAGATACGCAGTATTTT
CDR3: CATSGGDRLTDTQYF

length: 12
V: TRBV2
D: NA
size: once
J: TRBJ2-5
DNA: TGTGCCAGCAGTGACCGGCAAGAGACCCAGTACTTC
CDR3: CASSDRQETQYF

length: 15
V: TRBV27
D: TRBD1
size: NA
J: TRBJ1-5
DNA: TGTGCCAGCAGTCCCCAGGGACAGGGAGGGCAGCCCCAGCATTTT
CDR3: CASSPQGQGGQPQHF

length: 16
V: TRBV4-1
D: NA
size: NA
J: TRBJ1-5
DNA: TGCGCCAGCAGCCAAGCCCCTCAGGGATTGGGTCAGCCCCAGCATTTT
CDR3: CASSQAPQGLGQPQHF

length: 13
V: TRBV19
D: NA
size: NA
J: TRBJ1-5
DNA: TGTGCCAGTAGTATTGGAGGCAATCAGCCCCAGCATTTT
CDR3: CASSIGGNQPQHF

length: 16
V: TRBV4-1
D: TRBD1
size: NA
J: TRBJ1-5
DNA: TGCGCCAGCAGCCAAGATCCCGGACAGGGCAATCAGCCCCAGCATTTT
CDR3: CASSQDPGQGNQPQHF

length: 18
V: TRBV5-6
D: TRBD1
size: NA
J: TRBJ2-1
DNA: TGTGCCAGCAGCTTGGTGAAAGGGGGCAAGAGCTCCTACAATGAGCAGTTCTTC
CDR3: CASSLVKGGKSSYNEQFF

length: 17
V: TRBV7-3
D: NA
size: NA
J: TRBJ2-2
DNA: TGTGCCAGCGCAGCATCGGCGGGTCTGGCGAACACCGGGGAGCTGTTTTTT
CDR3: CASAASAGLANTGELFF

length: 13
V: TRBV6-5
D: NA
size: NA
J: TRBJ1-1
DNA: TGTGCCAGCAGTTCCCAGGGGCCTGCTGAAGCTTTCTTT
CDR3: CASSSQGPAEAFF

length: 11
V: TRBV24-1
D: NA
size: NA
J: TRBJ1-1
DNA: TGTGCCACCAAGATCGGTTCTGAAGCTTTCTTT
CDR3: CATKIGSEAFF

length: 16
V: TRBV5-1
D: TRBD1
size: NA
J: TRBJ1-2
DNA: TGCGCCAGCAGCACCCGGGACAGTCTCTCTAGCTATGGCTACACCTTC
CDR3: CASSTRDSLSSYGYTF

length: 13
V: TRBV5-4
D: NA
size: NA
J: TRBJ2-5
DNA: TGTGCCAGCAGCTTGGGAGGGGGAGAGACCCAGTACTTC
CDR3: CASSLGGGETQYF

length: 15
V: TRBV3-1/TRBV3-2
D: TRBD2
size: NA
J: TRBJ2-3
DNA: TGTGCCAGCAGCCAAGGGACTAGCGGCACAGATACGCAGTATTTT
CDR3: CASSQGTSGTDTQYF

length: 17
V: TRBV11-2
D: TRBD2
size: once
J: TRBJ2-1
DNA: TGTGCCAGCCGTACTAGCGGGGGAGCGAGCTCCTACAATGAGCAGTTCTTC
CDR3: CASRTSGGASSYNEQFF

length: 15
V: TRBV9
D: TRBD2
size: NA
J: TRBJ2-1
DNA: TGTGCCAGCGCCCGGGAGGGGAATTCCTACAATGAGCAGTTCTTC
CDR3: CASAREGNSYNEQFF

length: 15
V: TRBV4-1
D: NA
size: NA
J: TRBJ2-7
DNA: TGCGCCAGCAGCCTCACGCGGGACTCCTCCTACGAGCAGTACTTC
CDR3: CASSLTRDSSYEQYF

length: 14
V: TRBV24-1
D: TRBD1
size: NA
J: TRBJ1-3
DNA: TGTGCCAGCGTACCCGGACAGGGGGCAAACACCATATATTTT
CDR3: CASVPGQGANTIYF

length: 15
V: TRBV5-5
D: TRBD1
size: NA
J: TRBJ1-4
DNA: TGTGCCAGCAGCTTTACAGGGGGTGGTAATGAAAAACTGTTTTTT
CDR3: CASSFTGGGNEKLFF

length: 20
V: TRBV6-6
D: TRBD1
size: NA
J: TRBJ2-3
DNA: TGTGCCAGCAGCCGCCGGGACAGGGGGAGACCTGGTTATGCGGGAGATACGCAGTATTTT
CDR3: CASSRRDRGRPGYAGDTQYF

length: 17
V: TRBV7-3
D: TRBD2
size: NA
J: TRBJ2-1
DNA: TGTGCCAGCAGCTTATGGGGCGGGAGGCCAACCTACAATGAGCAGTTCTTC
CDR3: CASSLWGGRPTYNEQFF

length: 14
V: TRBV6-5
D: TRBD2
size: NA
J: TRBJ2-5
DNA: TGTGCCAGCAGTTCCCCGACTAGCGGACAGACCCAGTACTTC
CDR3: CASSSPTSGQTQYF

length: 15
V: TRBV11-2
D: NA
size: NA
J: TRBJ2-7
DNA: TGTGCCAGCAGCTTGGGAGACCCGCCATTCTACGAGCAGTACTTC
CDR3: CASSLGDPPFYEQYF

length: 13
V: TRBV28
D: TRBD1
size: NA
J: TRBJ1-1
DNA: TGTGCCAGCAGTTCCCGGCAGGGGGTAGAAGCTTTCTTT
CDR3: CASSSRQGVEAFF

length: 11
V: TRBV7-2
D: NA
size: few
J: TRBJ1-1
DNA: TGTGCCAGTACTGGTGCGTTTGAAGCTTTCTTT
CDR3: CASTGAFEAFF

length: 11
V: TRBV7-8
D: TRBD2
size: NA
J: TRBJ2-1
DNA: TGTGCCAGCAGCTTAGGACTAGCATCGGTCTTC
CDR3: CASSLGLASVF

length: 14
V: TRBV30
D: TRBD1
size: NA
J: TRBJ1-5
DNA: TGTGCCTGCAAGGGGAAGGGGGCCAGGCAGCCCCAGCATTTT
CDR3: CACKGKGARQPQHF

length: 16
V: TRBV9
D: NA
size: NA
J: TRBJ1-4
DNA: TGTGCCAGCAGCCCTGGAGCAAGGGGGACTAATGAAAAACTGTTTTTT
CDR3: CASSPGARGTNEKLFF

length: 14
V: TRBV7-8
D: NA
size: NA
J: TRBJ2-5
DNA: TGTGCCAGCAGCTTAGGTCCAGGGTTGGAGACCCAGTACTTC
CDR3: CASSLGPGLETQYF

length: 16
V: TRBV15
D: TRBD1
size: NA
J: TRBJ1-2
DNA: TGTGCCACCAGCAGAGATCGACCCGGGACAGTCTATGGCTACACCTTC
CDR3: CATSRDRPGTVYGYTF

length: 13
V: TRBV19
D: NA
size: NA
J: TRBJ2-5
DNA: TGTGCCAGTAGTAGGCAGGGTCGGGAGACCCAGTACTTC
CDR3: CASSRQGRETQYF

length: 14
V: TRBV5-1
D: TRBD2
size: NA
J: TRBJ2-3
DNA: TGCGCCAGCAGAAGCGGGGGGGCTAACGATACGCAGTATTTT
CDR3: CASRSGGANDTQYF